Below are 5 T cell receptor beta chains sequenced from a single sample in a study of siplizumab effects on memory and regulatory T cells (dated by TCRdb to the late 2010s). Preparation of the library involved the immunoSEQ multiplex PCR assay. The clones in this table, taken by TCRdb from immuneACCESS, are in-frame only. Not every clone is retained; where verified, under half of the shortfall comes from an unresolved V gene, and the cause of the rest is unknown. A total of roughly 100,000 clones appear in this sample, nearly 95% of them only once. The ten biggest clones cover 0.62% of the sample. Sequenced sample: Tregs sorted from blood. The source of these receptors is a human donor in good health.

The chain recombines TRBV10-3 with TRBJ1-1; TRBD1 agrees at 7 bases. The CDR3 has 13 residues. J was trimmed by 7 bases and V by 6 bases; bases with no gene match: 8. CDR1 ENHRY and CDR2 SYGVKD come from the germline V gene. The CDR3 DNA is TGTGCCATCAGCCTTCAGGGGGAGGGTGAAGCTTTCTTT. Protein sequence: CAISLQGEGEAFF.

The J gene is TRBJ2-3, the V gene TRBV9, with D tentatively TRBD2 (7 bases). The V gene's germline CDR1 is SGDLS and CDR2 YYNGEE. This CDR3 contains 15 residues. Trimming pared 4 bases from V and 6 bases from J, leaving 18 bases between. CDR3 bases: TGTGCCAGCAGCCCTCGGGGGGCACCGAGCGATACGCAGTATTTT. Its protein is CASSPRGAPSDTQYF.

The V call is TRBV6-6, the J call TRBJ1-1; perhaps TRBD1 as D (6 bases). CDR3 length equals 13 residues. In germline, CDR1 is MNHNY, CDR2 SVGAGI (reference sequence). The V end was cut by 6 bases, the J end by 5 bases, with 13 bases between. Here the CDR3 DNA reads TGTGCCAGCAGCCGAGGGGGTAGAACTGAAGCTTTCTTT. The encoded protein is CASSRGGRTEAFF.

DNA of the CDR3: TGCGCCAGCAGCTCTGACAGATACAATGAGCAGTTCTTC. Translating gives CASSSDRYNEQFF. V is TRBV5-1 and J is TRBJ2-1; tentative D call: TRBD1 (5 bases). Per the germline V gene, CDR1 is SGHRS and CDR2 is YFSETQ. V lost 3 bases and J 4 bases, leaving 8 bases between the germline ends. The CDR3 spans 13 residues.

In nucleotides, the CDR3 is TGTGCCAGCAGCTTAAAAACCCCTTTTAGTGGGCAGCATTTT. This codes for CASSLKTPFSGQHF. The gene calls are TRBV7-3 and TRBJ1-5, with no clear D. V was cut by 1 base and J by 13 bases, with 17 bases left in between. The CDR3 length is 14 residues. Germline assignment: CDR1 SGHTA and CDR2 FQGTGA.